Each of the 7 T cell receptor beta chains below was sequenced from the same sample in a study of blood T cell repertoires in COVID-19. Assay: immunoSEQ multiplex PCR; the TCRdb copy retains only in-frame clones and omits some. The table records tens of thousands of clones, roughly 90% of them present only once. The sequencing sample was made of peripheral blood. These receptors all stem from a human donor with active COVID-19. The donor label of this sample is uncertain.

The chain combines TRBV18 with TRBJ2-2; 10 positions match TRBD1. The CDR3 consists of 15 residues. The germline V gene has CDR1 KGHSH and CDR2 LQKENI. Trimming cost V 7 bases and J 5 bases; bases outside gene matches: 7. The CDR3 DNA sequence: TGTGCCAGCTTTTCGGGACAGGGGAAAACCGGGGAGCTGTTTTTT. The encoded protein is CASFSGQGKTGELFF.

The genes are TRBV7-9 and TRBJ2-7; D might be TRBD2 (6 bases). There are 15 residues in the CDR3. Trimming left V 5 bases short and J 2 bases short, with 16 bases between. Per germline, CDR1 SEHNR and CDR2 FQNEAQ (reference sequence). CDR3 nucleotides: TGTGCCAGCAGCCCCAGAAAAGGGGAGGCCTACGAGCAGTACTTC. It translates to CASSPRKGEAYEQYF.

The V call is TRBV11-2, the J call TRBJ2-7, with a weak D call TRBD2 (5 bases). Germline CDR1 and CDR2: SGHAT and FQNNGV. Trimming shortened V by 3 bases and J by 3 bases, and 9 bases separated the two germline ends. This CDR3 has 13 residues. The CDR3 region has the DNA TGTGCCAGCAGCTTGGCCGGGGTCTACGAGCAGTACTTC. Protein: CASSLAGVYEQYF. The full variable domain, rest sourced from reference TRBV11-2 and TRBJ2-7, is EAGVAQSPRYKIIEKRQSVAFWCNPISGHATLYWYQQILGQGPKLLIQFQNNGVVDDSQLPKDRFSAERLKGVDSTLKIQPAKLEDSAVYLCASSLAGVYEQYFGPGTRLTVT.

The genes are TRBV6-2 or TRBV6-3 and TRBJ1-6; no clear D. Trimming took 5 bases from V and 6 from J, leaving 14 bases between them. CDR3 length: 15 residues. Germline values: CDR1 MNHEY, CDR2 SVGEGT. The CDR3 spells CASSNNRSFNSPLHF. Here the CDR3 DNA reads TGTGCCAGCAGTAACAACAGAAGTTTTAATTCACCCCTCCACTTT.

V usage is TRBV19 and J usage is TRBJ2-7, with a possible D match to TRBD2 (7 bases). CDR1 is LNHDA and CDR2 is SQIVND in the germline V gene (reference sequence). The CDR3 spans 15 residues. The V end was cut by 3 bases, the J end by 3 bases, with 15 bases between. The DNA of the CDR3 is TGTGCCAGTAGTATGGGAGGGGGTTCTGGCTACGAGCAGTACTTC. Protein: CASSMGGGSGYEQYF.

The V call is TRBV6-5, the J call TRBJ2-3; D remains ambiguous. This CDR3 region has 11 residues. V shed 7 bases and J shed 7 bases, with 9 bases lying between them. The germline gives CDR1 MNHEY, CDR2 SVGAGI. The CDR3 reads CASNQVYTQYF. In nucleotides, the CDR3 is TGTGCCAGCAATCAGGTGTATACGCAGTATTTT.

The V call is TRBV2, the J call TRBJ1-2; 8 bases align to TRBD1. The CDR3 sequence is 15 residues long. Unmatched junction bases numbered 8, after V lost 7 bases and J lost 1 base. Germline V lookup: CDR1 SNHLY, CDR2 FYNNEI. CDR3 sequence reads: CASKRQGLDNYGYTF. CDR3 sequence (DNA): TGTGCCAGCAAGAGACAGGGGTTGGATAACTATGGCTACACCTTC.